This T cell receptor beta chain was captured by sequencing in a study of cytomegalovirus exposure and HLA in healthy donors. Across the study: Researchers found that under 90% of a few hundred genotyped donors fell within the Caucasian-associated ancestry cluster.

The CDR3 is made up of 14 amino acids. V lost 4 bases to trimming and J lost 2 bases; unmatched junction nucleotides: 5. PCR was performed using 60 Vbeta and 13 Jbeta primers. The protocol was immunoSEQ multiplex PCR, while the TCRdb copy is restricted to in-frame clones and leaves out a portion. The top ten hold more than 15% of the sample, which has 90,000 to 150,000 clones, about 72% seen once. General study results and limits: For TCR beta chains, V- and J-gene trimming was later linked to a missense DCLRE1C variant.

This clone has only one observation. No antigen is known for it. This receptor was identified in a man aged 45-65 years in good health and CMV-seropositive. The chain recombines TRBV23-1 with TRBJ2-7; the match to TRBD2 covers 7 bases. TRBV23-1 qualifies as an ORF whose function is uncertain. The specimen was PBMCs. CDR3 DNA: TGCGCCAGCAGTCTTCTAGCGGAGACCTACGAGCAGTACTTC. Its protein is CASSLLAETYEQYF.